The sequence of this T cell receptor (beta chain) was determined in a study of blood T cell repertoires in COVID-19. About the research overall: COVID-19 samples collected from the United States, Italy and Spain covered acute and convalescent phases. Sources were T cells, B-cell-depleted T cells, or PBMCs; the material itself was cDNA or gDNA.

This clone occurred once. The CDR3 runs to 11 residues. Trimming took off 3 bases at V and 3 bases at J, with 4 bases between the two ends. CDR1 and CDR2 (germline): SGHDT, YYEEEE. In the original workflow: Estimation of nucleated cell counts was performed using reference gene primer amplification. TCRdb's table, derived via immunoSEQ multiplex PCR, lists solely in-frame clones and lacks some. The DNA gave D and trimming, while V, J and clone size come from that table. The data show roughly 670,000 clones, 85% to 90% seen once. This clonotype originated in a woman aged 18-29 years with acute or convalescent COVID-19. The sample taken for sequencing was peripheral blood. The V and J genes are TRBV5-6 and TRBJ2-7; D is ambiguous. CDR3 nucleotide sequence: TGTGCCAGCAGCTCCCTCTACGAGCAGTACTTC. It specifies CASSSLYEQYF.